This entry lists 5 T cell receptor beta chains sequenced from one sample in a study of identical twins (dated by TCRdb to about 2016). The library was obtained by 5' RACE. Reads for this sample came from an Illumina HiSeq 2000. The public sequencing data were trimmed at Q25 with fastp and processed into clonotypes with MiXCR by TCRdb, which kept only in-frame beta chains. CDR3 protein sequences are deduplicated, and each keeps its most common genes and DNA. The sample includes approximately 490,000 distinct CDR3 sequences, with around 22% observed a single time. The ten most abundant clones make up 0.45% to 0.5% of the sample. This same sample was also taken into another study, of yellow fever vaccine responses in identical twins.

Sequenced input: CD4+ T cells sorted from blood. These receptor sequences come from a woman between 18 and 30 years old in good health.

This clonotype was counted between two and nine times. The chain is built from TRBV28 and TRBJ2-2, with 9 positions matching TRBD2. CDR1 and CDR2 (germline): MDHEN, SYDVKM. The CDR3 spans 15 residues. V shed 8 bases and J 9 bases; nucleotides not matched to a gene: 13. The CDR3 sequence is CASDQWGSGSRELFF. DNA for the CDR3: TGTGCCAGCGACCAATGGGGTAGCGGGAGCCGGGAGCTGTTTTTT.

This clonotype came up a few times. The chain combines TRBV29-1 with TRBJ2-1; no clear D. The CDR3 totals 10 residues. CDR1 and CDR2 (germline): SQVTM, ANQGSEA. CDR3: CMVSYNEQFF. As DNA, the CDR3 is TGCATGGTCTCCTACAATGAGCAGTTCTTC.

The rearrangement uses TRBV7-9 and TRBJ2-7; tentatively, D is TRBD2 (6 bases). Per the germline V gene, CDR1 is SEHNR and CDR2 is FQNEAQ (reference sequence). The germline V and J ends were trimmed by 0 bases and 2 bases, with 11 bases remaining between them. This CDR3 has 15 amino acids. The CDR3 bases are TGTGCCAGCAGCTTAGCAGGGACTGTTACCTACGAGCAGTACTTC. It encodes CASSLAGTVTYEQYF.

V gene TRBV7-9 combines with J gene TRBJ2-3; perhaps TRBD1 as D (5 bases). The CDR3 is made up of 15 amino acids. V was trimmed by 3 bases and J by 4 bases, leaving 14 bases between them. From germline, CDR1 is SEHNR and CDR2 FQNEAQ (reference sequence). The CDR3 loop is CASSFSPSTADTQYF. CDR3 nucleotides: TGTGCCAGCAGCTTCAGTCCTTCGACAGCAGATACGCAGTATTTT.

At least ten counts were recorded for this clonotype. The chain joins TRBV20-1 to TRBJ2-7; 11 nucleotides line up with TRBD2. The CDR3 consists of 13 residues. Trimming cost V 5 bases and J 1 base; bases outside gene matches: 1. CDR1 is DFQATT, CDR2 SNEGSKA, per germline (reference sequence). The CDR3: CSASSGGSYEQYV. CDR3 in DNA: TGCAGTGCTTCTAGCGGGGGGTCCTACGAGCAGTACGTC.